The 13 T cell receptor beta chains in this list originate from one sample, sequenced in a study of shared clonotypes between healthy human individuals. Only in-frame clones appear in the TCRdb table, and some are missing; sequencing was by immunoSEQ multiplex PCR. The sample records around 1,100,000 clones, roughly 80% being singletons. Sequenced input: memory CD4+ T cells from PBMCs. Subset here: CD45RA-negative fraction. These TCRs come from a man younger than 35 in good health. Some clones in this sample may be carry-over from other donors' samples.

This chain uses TRBV7-8 with TRBJ2-4; tentative D call: TRBD2 (5 bases). Germline values: CDR1 SGHVS, CDR2 FQNEAQ. The CDR3 length is 13 residues. Deletions cut 6 bases from V and 8 bases from J, with 14 bases between. This CDR3 reads CASRRIEGDIQYF. The CDR3 bases are TGTGCCAGCAGACGGATCGAGGGAGACATTCAGTACTTC.

Regarding this clone: Other nucleotide sequences in the sample specify the same CDR3. The chain is built from TRBV5-1 and TRBJ1-1; D uncertain. V was trimmed by 1 base and J by 1 base, leaving 8 bases between them. This CDR3 comprises 14 residues. Germline V lookup: CDR1 SGHRS, CDR2 YFSETQ. CDR3 amino acids: CASSLIGGNTEAFF. CDR3 coding DNA: TGCGCCAGCAGCTTGATTGGCGGGAACACTGAAGCTTTCTTT.

The chain links TRBV4-2 to TRBJ2-5; 10 bases align to TRBD2. The CDR3 extends over 16 amino acids. Germline trimming cut 3 bases from V and 3 bases from J; bases unmatched to any gene: 7. Per germline, CDR1 LGHNA and CDR2 YNFKEQ. CDR3 bases: TGTGCCAGCAGCCATCGCGGACTAGCGGAAGAAGAGACCCAGTACTTC. It specifies CASSHRGLAEEETQYF.

This clone was seen once. The chain couples TRBV14 to TRBJ2-3; unclear D gene. This CDR3 region has 13 residues. CDR1 SGHDN and CDR2 FVKESK come from the germline V gene. Trimming stripped 1 base from V and 2 bases from J, with 4 bases between. CDR3 loop: CASSQANTDTQYF. DNA of the CDR3: TGTGCCAGCAGCCAAGCTAACACAGATACGCAGTATTTT.

This clone has more than one count but fewer than ten. The CDR3 loop reads CASSATGANTEAFF. The DNA for the CDR3 is TGTGCCAGCAGCGCTACAGGGGCGAACACTGAAGCTTTCTTT. The V and J genes are TRBV7-3 and TRBJ1-1; the match to TRBD1 covers 7 bases. Germline V CDR1 and CDR2: SGHTA, FQGTGA. V was pared by 5 bases and J by 1 base, with 4 bases of the junction left unmatched. This CDR3 region has 14 residues.

The rearrangement links TRBV5-1 to TRBJ1-2; D is possibly TRBD1 (6 bases). Trimming shortened V by 4 bases and J by 3 bases, and 19 bases separated the two germline ends. Germline V CDR1 and CDR2: SGHRS, YFSETQ. CDR3 length: 16 amino acids. In DNA, the CDR3 is TGCGCCAGCAGCGTCCCACAGGGCAGGGGCGACTATGGCTACACCTTC. Its translation: CASSVPQGRGDYGYTF.

The chain links TRBV6-1 to TRBJ2-6; a weak D match, TRBD1 (6 bases). The germline V and J ends were trimmed by 4 bases and 1 base, with 17 bases remaining between them. Germline CDR1 MNHNS, CDR2 SASEGT. The CDR3 extends over 18 amino acids. Written as DNA, the CDR3 is TGTGCCAGCAGTGTAACAGGGATCCTGGCTTCTGGGGCCAACGTCCTGACTTTC. Amino acid sequence: CASSVTGILASGANVLTF.

A word on this clone: The junction shows a germline mismatch at one end, possibly a read error. The rearrangement links TRBV5-8 to TRBJ2-7; no reliable D call. This CDR3 has 12 amino acids. Germline CDR1 and CDR2: SGHTS and YDEGEE. The DNA of the CDR3 is TGTGCCAGCAGCTTGTGGAATGGGGTTATGGATTTC. Translating gives CASSLWNGVMDF.

The V call is TRBV6-1, the J call TRBJ2-6; D gene ambiguous. Germline values: CDR1 MNHNS, CDR2 SASEGT. CDR3 length equals 16 residues. Trimming stripped 4 bases from V and 2 bases from J, with 12 bases between. The CDR3 sequence is CASSVYYGTGANVLTF. The CDR3 DNA is TGTGCCAGCAGTGTCTACTACGGAACTGGGGCCAACGTCCTGACTTTC.

As concerns this clone: Other DNA sequences in this sample translate to the same CDR3. This sequence joins TRBV2 and TRBJ2-3; 9 positions match TRBD1. The CDR3 runs to 14 residues. After removal of 5 bases from V and 1 base from J, the junction contained 1 base not matched to a gene. Per germline, CDR1 SNHLY and CDR2 FYNNEI. The CDR3 here is CASSRDRGTDTQYF. Here the CDR3 DNA reads TGTGCCAGCAGTAGGGACAGGGGCACAGATACGCAGTATTTT. The entire variable domain, with the rest obtained from reference TRBV2 and TRBJ2-3, is as follows: EPEVTQTPSHQVTQMGQEVILRCVPISNHLYFYWYRQILGQKVEFLVSFYNNEISEKSEIFDDQFSVERPDGSNFTLKIRSTKLEDSAMYFCASSRDRGTDTQYFGPGTRLTVL.

Only a few counts were recorded for this clone. This rearrangement joins TRBV7-9 to TRBJ1-6, with no clear D. The CDR3 covers 13 residues. Germline CDR1 is SEHNR and CDR2 is FQNEAQ (reference sequence). V lost 5 bases and J lost 7, with 9 bases in between. This chain's CDR3 is CASSPALNSPLHF. Here the CDR3 DNA reads TGTGCCAGCAGCCCCGCCTTGAATTCACCCCTCCACTTT.

The rearrangement links TRBV10-3 to TRBJ1-1; D might be TRBD1 (5 bases). The CDR3 length is 16 residues. Per the germline V gene, CDR1 is ENHRY and CDR2 is SYGVKD. Trimming stripped 2 bases from V and 0 bases from J, with 13 bases between. The DNA for the CDR3 is TGTGCCATCAGTGAGGGACAACGCAACCTGAACACTGAAGCTTTCTTT. Protein sequence: CAISEGQRNLNTEAFF.

V usage is TRBV12-5 and J usage is TRBJ1-2; D remains unclear. The CDR3 is 20 amino acids. Germline CDR1 LGHNT, CDR2 FRNRAP. The V end lost 0 bases, the J end lost 7 bases, and 30 bases lay between the germline ends. The CDR3: CASGLVLSRGSGKGTVGYTF. In nucleotides, the CDR3 is TGTGCTAGTGGTTTGGTACTTTCCCGGGGAAGTGGAAAAGGAACCGTTGGCTACACCTTC.